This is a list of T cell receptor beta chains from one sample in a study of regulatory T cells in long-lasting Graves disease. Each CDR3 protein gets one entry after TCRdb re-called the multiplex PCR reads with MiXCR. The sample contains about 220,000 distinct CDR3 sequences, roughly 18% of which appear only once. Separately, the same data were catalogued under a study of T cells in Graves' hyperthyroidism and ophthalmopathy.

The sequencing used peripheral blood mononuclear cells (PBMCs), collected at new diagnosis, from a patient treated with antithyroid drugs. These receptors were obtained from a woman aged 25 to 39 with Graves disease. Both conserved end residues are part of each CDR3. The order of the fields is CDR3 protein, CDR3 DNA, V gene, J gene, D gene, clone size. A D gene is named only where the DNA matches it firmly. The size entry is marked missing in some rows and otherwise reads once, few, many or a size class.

CASRLTPVAGRGTDTQYF	TGTGCCAGCAGGTTGACCCCCGTAGCGGGGAGGGGCACAGATACGCAGTATTTT	TRBV28	TRBJ2-3	TRBD2	many
CAWSPRGGGTEAFF	TGTGCCTGGAGCCCCCGGGGGGGGGGGACTGAAGCTTTCTTT	TRBV30	TRBJ1-1	-	few
CASSLLTGGVGDTQYF	TGTGCCAGCAGTTTACTGACAGGGGGCGTGGGAGATACGCAGTATTTT	TRBV28	TRBJ2-3	TRBD1	many
CASSLADRGGYNEQFF	TGTGCCAGCAGTTTAGCGGACAGGGGAGGCTACAATGAGCAGTTCTTC	TRBV28	TRBJ2-1	TRBD1	once
CASSPRGASNQPQHF	TGTGCCAGCTCACCACGGGGGGCGAGCAATCAGCCCCAGCATTTT	TRBV18	TRBJ1-5	-	few
CASSFVLSSYEQYF	TGTGCCAGCAGTTTCGTACTTAGCTCCTACGAGCAGTACTTC	TRBV12-3/TRBV12-4	TRBJ2-7	-	many
CASSSTTPRVYGYTF	TGTGCCAGCAGTTCGACTACCCCTCGGGTCTATGGCTACACCTTC	TRBV6-4	TRBJ1-2	-	-
CASYSGGAKTGELFF	TGTGCCAGCTATTCCGGAGGGGCGAAGACCGGGGAGCTGTTTTTT	TRBV18	TRBJ2-2	-	many
CASSFSTGSEKLFF	TGTGCCAGCAGCTTCTCGACAGGGAGTGAAAAACTGTTTTTT	TRBV11-2	TRBJ1-4	TRBD1	many
CASSPRTGPSYEQYF	TGTGCCAGCAGCCCAAGGACAGGGCCTTCCTACGAGCAGTACTTC	TRBV7-9	TRBJ2-7	TRBD1	-
CATSTLDSYNEQFF	TGTGCCACTTCCACCTTGGACAGTTACAATGAGCAGTTCTTC	TRBV10-3	TRBJ2-1	-	-
CASSHGQGFGYTF	TGTGCCAGCAGCCACGGACAGGGGTTTGGCTACACCTTC	TRBV7-9	TRBJ1-2	TRBD1	many
CASSPGNSGRAYDEQFF	TGCGCCAGCAGTCCTGGCAATAGCGGGAGGGCCTACGATGAGCAGTTCTTC	TRBV10-1	TRBJ2-1	TRBD2	few
CAIGQDNYGYTF	TGTGCCATCGGGCAGGACAACTATGGCTACACCTTC	TRBV10-3	TRBJ1-2	-	many
CASRRASGVNGQLF	TGTGCCAGTAGAAGGGCTAGCGGGGTTAATGGGCAGCTCTTC	TRBV19	TRBJ2-1	TRBD2	-
CSARSGAQGGEQYF	TGCAGTGCTAGATCGGGGGCTCAAGGTGGGGAGCAGTACTTC	TRBV20-1	TRBJ2-7	-	few
CASVGSSGNTIYF	TGTGCCTCGGTGGGGTCTTCTGGAAACACCATATATTTT	TRBV25-1	TRBJ1-3	-	many
CASSVGTGPPYEQYF	TGTGCCAGCAGTGTTGGGACAGGGCCCCCCTACGAGCAGTACTTC	TRBV6-2/TRBV6-3	TRBJ2-7	TRBD1	many
CSAPPTGRIYNEQFF	TGCAGTGCTCCGCCCACGGGGCGAATCTACAATGAGCAGTTCTTC	TRBV20-1	TRBJ2-1	-	many
CSASFPGAGGPLSSYNEQFF	TGCAGTGCTAGCTTCCCGGGGGCGGGGGGGCCGTTGAGCTCCTACAATGAGCAGTTCTTC	TRBV20-1	TRBJ2-1	TRBD2	many
CASSLGALGGNANTGELFF	TGTGCCAGCAGCTTAGGCGCCCTTGGGGGGAACGCGAACACCGGGGAGCTGTTTTTT	TRBV7-9	TRBJ2-2	-	-
CASSIARGTGSGGSQPQHF	TGTGCCAGCAGCATCGCGCGTGGGACAGGGAGTGGGGGCTCTCAGCCCCAGCATTTT	TRBV6-1	TRBJ1-5	TRBD1	many
CSARVPLGGTGNTIYF	TGCAGTGCTAGAGTCCCGCTGGGGGGGACTGGAAACACCATATATTTT	TRBV20-1	TRBJ1-3	-	many
CASSVSGGKEETQYF	TGTGCCAGCAGCGTCTCGGGGGGGAAAGAGGAGACCCAGTACTTC	TRBV11-3	TRBJ2-5	TRBD2	many
CASSLYGAYVTTEAFF	TGTGCCAGCAGCTTGTATGGGGCCTATGTGACCACTGAAGCTTTCTTT	TRBV5-5	TRBJ1-1	-	many
CASSWGQGSEKLFF	TGTGCCAGCAGCTGGGGACAGGGGAGTGAAAAACTGTTTTTT	TRBV7-9	TRBJ1-4	TRBD1	many
CASSGGALVSQPQHF	TGTGCCAGCAGCGGAGGGGCCCTAGTGAGCCAGCCCCAGCATTTT	TRBV7-9	TRBJ1-5	-	many
CASSPTHKFSGNTIYF	TGTGCCAGCAGCCCGACCCACAAATTCTCTGGAAACACCATATATTTT	TRBV3-1	TRBJ1-3	-	many
CSVRDRGLNGYTF	TGCAGCGTCCGGGACAGGGGGCTTAATGGCTACACCTTC	TRBV29-1	TRBJ1-2	TRBD1	-
CASSLSRLGGAHPNTGELFF	TGTGCCAGCAGTTTATCTCGCTTGGGAGGGGCCCACCCGAACACCGGGGAGCTGTTTTTT	TRBV27	TRBJ2-2	TRBD2	many
CASSEIANQAEREYTDTQYF	TGTGCCAGCAGCGAAATTGCTAACCAGGCGGAGCGGGAGTACACAGATACGCAGTATTTT	TRBV6-1	TRBJ2-3	TRBD2	many
CANSLTSGSYEQFF	TGTGCCAACAGTTTAACTAGCGGGAGTTACGAGCAGTTCTTC	TRBV28	TRBJ2-1	TRBD2	-
CASGFKLGEQFF	TGTGCTAGTGGTTTCAAGCTGGGGGAGCAGTTCTTC	TRBV12-5	TRBJ2-1	-	many
CASSFRGQIYGYTF	TGTGCCAGCAGTTTTCGGGGACAGATCTATGGCTACACCTTC	TRBV28	TRBJ1-2	TRBD1	-
CATSRDRGQNTEAFF	TGTGCCACCAGCAGAGATAGGGGACAGAACACTGAAGCTTTCTTT	TRBV15	TRBJ1-1	-	many
CATNRGTFKDTQYF	TGTGCCACTAACAGAGGGACCTTCAAAGATACGCAGTATTTT	TRBV6-2/TRBV6-3	TRBJ2-3	-	many
CASSEGQWIQPQHF	TGTGCCAGCAGTGAAGGCCAGTGGATTCAGCCCCAGCATTTT	TRBV2	TRBJ1-5	-	-
CAWRGEAGYTF	TGTGCCTGGAGGGGGGAGGCAGGCTACACCTTC	TRBV30	TRBJ1-2	-	many
CASRTPGAIEQFF	TGTGCCAGCAGAACCCCCGGCGCCATTGAGCAGTTCTTC	TRBV2	TRBJ2-1	-	many
CSVVPTEGSGYTF	TGCAGCGTTGTTCCGACGGAGGGGTCTGGCTACACCTTC	TRBV29-1	TRBJ1-2	-	few
CASGEGQGSYEQYF	TGTGCCAGCGGAGAAGGACAGGGCTCCTACGAGCAGTACTTC	TRBV6-1	TRBJ2-7	TRBD1	-
CASSPTRLAGSYNEQFF	TGTGCCAGCAGCCCAACCCGACTAGCGGGATCCTACAATGAGCAGTTCTTC	TRBV11-2	TRBJ2-1	TRBD2	few
CASKSSDRGQGQPQHF	TGTGCCAGCAAATCTTCGGACAGGGGGCAAGGTCAGCCCCAGCATTTT	TRBV12-3/TRBV12-4	TRBJ1-5	TRBD1	many
CASSQDPGLGEQYF	TGCGCCAGCAGCCAAGATCCAGGGTTGGGCGAGCAGTACTTC	TRBV4-1	TRBJ2-7	-	many